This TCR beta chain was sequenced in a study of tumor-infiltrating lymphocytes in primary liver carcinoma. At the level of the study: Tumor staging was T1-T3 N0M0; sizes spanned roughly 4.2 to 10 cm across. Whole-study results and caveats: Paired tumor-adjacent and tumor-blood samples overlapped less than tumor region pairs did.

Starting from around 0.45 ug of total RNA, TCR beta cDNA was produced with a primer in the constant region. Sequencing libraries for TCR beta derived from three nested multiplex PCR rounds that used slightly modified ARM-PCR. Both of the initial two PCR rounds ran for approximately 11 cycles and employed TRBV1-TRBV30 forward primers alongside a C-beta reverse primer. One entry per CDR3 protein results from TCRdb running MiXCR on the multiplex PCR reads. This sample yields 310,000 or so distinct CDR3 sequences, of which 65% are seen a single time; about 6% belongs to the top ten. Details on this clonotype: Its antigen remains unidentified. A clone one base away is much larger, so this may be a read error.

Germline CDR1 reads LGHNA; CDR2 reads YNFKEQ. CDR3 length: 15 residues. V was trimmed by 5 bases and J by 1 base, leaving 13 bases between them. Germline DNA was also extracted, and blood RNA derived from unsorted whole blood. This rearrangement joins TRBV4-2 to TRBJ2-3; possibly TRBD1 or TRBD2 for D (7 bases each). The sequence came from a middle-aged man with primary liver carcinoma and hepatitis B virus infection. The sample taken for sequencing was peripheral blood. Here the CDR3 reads CASSYQGGGTDTQYF. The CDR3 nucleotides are TGTGCCAGCAGCTACCAGGGGGGGGGCACAGATACGCAGTATTTT.